Below are 23 T cell receptor beta chains sequenced from a single sample in a study of control samples from healthy donors and cancer patients. The data were produced by immunoSEQ multiplex PCR, yet TCRdb's version contains in-frame clones alone and is incomplete. Recorded for this sample: some 180,000 clones. Sequencing was done on a sample of blood. The receptors stem from a woman in her thirties in good health.

This chain connects TRBV28 to TRBJ1-2; possibly TRBD1 for D (6 bases). CDR3 length equals 11 residues. Germline-derived CDR1 and CDR2 are MDHEN and SYDVKM. V shed 3 bases and J shed 7 bases, with 6 bases lying between them. The CDR3: CASSFRGGYTF. CDR3 DNA: TGTGCCAGCAGTTTCAGGGGTGGCTACACCTTC.

V is TRBV27 and J is TRBJ1-2; no firm D call. Looked up from germline, CDR1 is MNHEY and CDR2 is SMNVEV (reference sequence). The CDR3 covers 13 residues. Trimming pared 3 bases from V and 8 bases from J, leaving 13 bases between. In DNA, the CDR3 is TGTGCCAGCAGTTTGGGCCGAAACCGAGGCTACACCTTC. Amino acid sequence: CASSLGRNRGYTF.

V usage is TRBV6-5 and J usage is TRBJ1-1; D perhaps matches TRBD1 (6 bases). The germline gives CDR1 MNHEY, CDR2 SVGAGI. The CDR3 is made up of 13 amino acids. Trimming removed 2 bases from V and 5 bases from J, with 9 bases in between. CDR3 sequence reads: CASSYKGVTEAFF. The CDR3 bases are TGTGCCAGCAGTTACAAGGGGGTAACTGAAGCTTTCTTT.

CDR3 in DNA: TGTGCCAGTAGTATAGATCGGAATACGCAGTATTTT. This gives the protein CASSIDRNTQYF. This chain connects TRBV19 to TRBJ2-3; D is unresolved. V lost 0 bases and J 7 bases, leaving 5 bases between the germline ends. CDR1 is LNHDA and CDR2 is SQIVND in the germline V gene (reference sequence). There are 12 residues in the CDR3.

The chain joins TRBV18 to TRBJ1-4, with D possibly matching TRBD1 (5 bases). The CDR3 runs 15 residues. The V gene's germline CDR1 is KGHSH and CDR2 LQKENI. V was trimmed by 3 bases and J by 7 bases, leaving 15 bases between them. CDR3 DNA: TGTGCCAGCTCACCTATTGGCAGCGGGGGTGAAAAACTGTTTTTT. Protein sequence: CASSPIGSGGEKLFF.

This chain uses TRBV19 with TRBJ1-1; D remains unclear. V was shortened by 2 bases and J by 4 bases, with 14 bases between the two germline ends. This CDR3 spans 15 amino acids. CDR1 is LNHDA and CDR2 is SQIVND in the germline V gene (reference sequence). In DNA, the CDR3 is TGTGCCAGTAGTATACGGGCTCGGGCGGGCACTGAAGCTTTCTTT. Protein sequence: CASSIRARAGTEAFF.

The CDR3 DNA reads as TGTGCCAGTATGTGGCGAGGAGGGAAGAACACTGAAGCTTTCTTT. This gives the protein CASMWRGGKNTEAFF. The chain combines TRBV6-5 with TRBJ1-1; D unresolved. The V end was cut by 9 bases, the J end by 1 base, with 18 bases between. CDR1 and CDR2 from the germline V gene are MNHEY and SVGAGI. The CDR3 length is 15 residues.

The chain has TRBV9 and TRBJ2-7; either TRBD1 or TRBD2 may supply D (7 bases each). CDR3 length: 14 amino acids. The V end was cut by 4 bases, the J end by 1 base, with 12 bases between. CDR1 is SGDLS and CDR2 is YYNGEE in the germline V gene. The DNA for the CDR3 is TGTGCCAGCAGCCCAGCGGGACAGTCCTACGAGCAGTACTTC. Protein product: CASSPAGQSYEQYF.

This chain uses TRBV5-1 with TRBJ1-6; tentative D call: TRBD1 (5 bases). Trimming pared 0 bases from V and 8 bases from J, leaving 12 bases between. CDR3 length: 15 amino acids. Per the germline V gene, CDR1 is SGHRS and CDR2 is YFSETQ. The DNA for the CDR3 is TGCGCCAGCAGCTTGGCGCAGGGAAAACATTCACCCCTCCACTTT. Translated: CASSLAQGKHSPLHF.

V gene TRBV28 combines with J gene TRBJ2-2; 7 bases are shared with TRBD2. The trim removed 11 bases at V and 3 bases at J, leaving 6 bases unmatched. CDR1 is MDHEN and CDR2 is SYDVKM in the germline V gene. The CDR3 length is 13 residues. The CDR3 is CASSGADTGELFF. As DNA, the CDR3 is TGTGCCTCCAGCGGGGCGGACACCGGGGAGCTGTTTTTT.

The chain links TRBV4-3 to TRBJ1-5; possible D gene TRBD1, 5 bases. V lost 1 base, J lost 4 bases, and 11 bases lay in between. The CDR3 loop spans 15 amino acids. Germline loops: CDR1 LGHNA, CDR2 YSLEER. CDR3 nucleotides: TGCGCCAGCAGCCAAGGTAAGGGGCTAAATCAGCCCCAGCATTTT. This translates into CASSQGKGLNQPQHF.

The V and J genes are TRBV6-2 or TRBV6-3 and TRBJ2-2; 7 bases are a match to TRBD1. The CDR3 extends over 16 amino acids. J lost 0 bases, V lost 5 bases, and 6 bases had no gene match. Looked up from germline, CDR1 is MNHEY and CDR2 is SVGEGT. The CDR3 region has the DNA TGTGCCAGCAGTATACAGGGGCCCGCGAACACCGGGGAGCTGTTTTTT. This gives the protein CASSIQGPANTGELFF.

This sequence joins TRBV15 and TRBJ2-5; 9 positions agree with TRBD2. This CDR3 spans 17 amino acids. Trimming cost V 0 bases and J 2 bases; bases outside gene matches: 7. Germline V gene sequence: CDR1 LNHNV, CDR2 YYDKDF (reference sequence). The chain's CDR3 is CATSRDRYSGGQETQYF. CDR3 bases: TGTGCCACCAGCAGAGATCGTTATAGCGGGGGTCAAGAGACCCAGTACTTC.

CDR3 protein: CASSPDSDYGYTF. The CDR3 nucleotides are TGTGCCAGCAGCCCTGACAGTGACTATGGCTACACCTTC. The chain joins TRBV12-3 or TRBV12-4 to TRBJ1-2, with a possible D match to TRBD1 (5 bases). CDR3 length: 13 residues. V was clipped by 6 bases and J by 3 bases, with 11 bases between them.

The gene calls are TRBV28 and TRBJ2-2; the match to TRBD1 covers 7 bases. The CDR3 consists of 15 residues. The germline gives CDR1 MDHEN, CDR2 SYDVKM. The V gene end was trimmed by 2 bases and the J gene end by 4 bases; junction bases not matched to a gene: 4. This CDR3 reads CASSLVGGPTGELFF. The CDR3 nucleotides are TGTGCCAGCAGTTTAGTAGGGGGCCCCACCGGGGAGCTGTTTTTT.

The chain combines TRBV5-3 with TRBJ1-6, with D perhaps matching TRBD1 (5 bases). TRBV5-3 carries the ORF label, with uncertain function. V lost 4 bases to trimming and J lost 2 bases, with 13 bases between them. CDR3 length equals 16 residues. CDR3 amino acids: CARSLRQGPYNSPLHF. The CDR3 DNA reads as TGTGCCAGAAGCCTCCGGCAGGGCCCCTATAATTCACCCCTCCACTTT.

Remarks on this clone: Within the sample, other DNA sequences also encode this same CDR3. This sequence joins TRBV6-2 or TRBV6-3 and TRBJ1-5; TRBD1 is a possible D gene (6 bases). V was cut by 0 bases and J by 0 bases, with 6 bases left in between. Germline V CDR1 and CDR2: MNHEY, SVGEGT. The CDR3 length is 15 residues. The CDR3: CASSYSGASNQPQHF. The CDR3 DNA is TGTGCCAGCAGTTACTCGGGGGCTAGCAATCAGCCCCAGCATTTT.

This chain joins TRBV11-2 and TRBJ2-6, with D unclear. CDR1 is SGHAT, CDR2 FQNNGV, per germline. There are 15 residues in the CDR3. V lost 4 bases and J 0 bases, leaving 7 bases between the germline ends. CDR3 sequence: CASSSTLSGANVLTF. The CDR3 DNA sequence: TGTGCCAGCAGCTCGACACTCTCTGGGGCCAACGTCCTGACTTTC.

CDR3 loop: CASGEAGAYNEQFF. The DNA of the CDR3 is TGTGCTAGTGGTGAGGCGGGGGCCTACAATGAGCAGTTCTTC. The chain combines TRBV12-5 with TRBJ2-1; 7 nucleotides agree with TRBD2. With 5 bases clipped from V and 2 bases from J, the junction kept 3 bases outside the gene matches. The length of the CDR3 is 14 residues. CDR1 LGHNT and CDR2 FRNRAP come from the germline V gene.

The V and J genes are TRBV27 and TRBJ1-5; D is perhaps TRBD1 (5 bases). This CDR3 comprises 16 residues. CDR1 is MNHEY, CDR2 SMNVEV, per germline (reference sequence). Trimming pared 8 bases from V and 3 bases from J, leaving 20 bases between. The CDR3 loop reads CASSPLRQTYNQPQHF. The CDR3 region has the DNA TGTGCCAGCTCTCCACTCAGACAGACCTACAATCAGCCCCAGCATTTT.

The chain employs TRBV27 and TRBJ1-1; tentatively, D is TRBD1 (6 bases). This CDR3 has 15 residues. The germline CDR1 and CDR2 sequences are MNHEY and SMNVEV (reference sequence). V lost 0 bases and J 7 bases, leaving 15 bases between the germline ends. The CDR3, as DNA: TGTGCCAGCAGTTTATCCCCCCCGGACAGCTATGAAGCTTTCTTT. Translating gives CASSLSPPDSYEAFF.

The chain has TRBV7-2 and TRBJ2-7, with a tentative D call TRBD2 (5 bases). This CDR3 spans 14 amino acids. The germline CDR1 and CDR2 sequences are SGHTA and FQGNSA. Trimming stripped 3 bases from V and 4 bases from J, with 13 bases between. CDR3 DNA sequence: TGTGCCAGCAGCTTGGATCCGACGGGGTACGAGCAGTACTTC. It is translated as CASSLDPTGYEQYF.

This chain joins TRBV7-9 and TRBJ2-7; 7 nucleotides align to TRBD1. J lost 1 base, V lost 3 bases, and 0 bases had no gene match. CDR1 and CDR2 (germline): SEHNR, FQNEAQ (reference sequence). The CDR3 is 13 residues long. CDR3 sequence: CASSFRGSYEQYF. In DNA, the CDR3 is TGTGCCAGCAGCTTCAGGGGGTCCTACGAGCAGTACTTC.